This T cell receptor (beta chain) was sequenced in a study of cytomegalovirus exposure and HLA in healthy donors. The PCR contained 60 Vbeta and 13 Jbeta primers. The assay was immunoSEQ multiplex PCR, and TCRdb's table has in-frame clones only and misses some. The profile shows around 80,000 clones, 78% of them singletons. Trimming shortened V by 7 bases and J by 5 bases, and 21 bases separated the two germline ends. Per the germline V gene, CDR1 is MDHEN and CDR2 is SYDVKM. The CDR3 covers 16 residues. Study observations and caveats: A later analysis linked a missense DCLRE1C variant to TCR beta V- and J-gene trimming. Sequencing likely produced, as an artifact, a cluster of highly shared sequence variants. The study flagged fewer than 200 TCR beta chains as cytomegalovirus-associated.

As for this clone: The target antigen is unknown.

The sample comprised PBMCs. The clonotype comes from a man aged 35 to 55 in good health and CMV-seronegative. V is TRBV28 and J is TRBJ1-5; a possible D gene is TRBD1 (5 bases). CDR3 amino acids: CASIQSGREEDQPQHF. For the CDR3, the DNA is TGTGCCAGCATTCAAAGCGGCAGGGAGGAGGATCAGCCCCAGCATTTT. The whole variable domain, remainder taken from reference TRBV28 and TRBJ1-5, is DVKVTQSSRYLVKRTGEKVFLECVQDMDHENMFWYRQDPGLGLRLIYFSYDVKMKEKGDIPEGYSVSREKKERFSLILESASTNQTSMYLCASIQSGREEDQPQHFGDGTRLSIL.